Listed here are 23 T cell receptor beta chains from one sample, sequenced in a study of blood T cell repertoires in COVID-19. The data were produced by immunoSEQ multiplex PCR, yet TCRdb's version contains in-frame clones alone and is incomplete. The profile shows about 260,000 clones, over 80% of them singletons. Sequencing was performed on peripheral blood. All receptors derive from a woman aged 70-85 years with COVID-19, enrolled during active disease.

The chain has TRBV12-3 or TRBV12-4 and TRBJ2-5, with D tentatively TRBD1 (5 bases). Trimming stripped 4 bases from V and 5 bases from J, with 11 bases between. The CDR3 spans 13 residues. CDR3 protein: CASSWQGSETQYF. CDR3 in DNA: TGTGCCAGCAGTTGGCAGGGTTCCGAGACCCAGTACTTC.

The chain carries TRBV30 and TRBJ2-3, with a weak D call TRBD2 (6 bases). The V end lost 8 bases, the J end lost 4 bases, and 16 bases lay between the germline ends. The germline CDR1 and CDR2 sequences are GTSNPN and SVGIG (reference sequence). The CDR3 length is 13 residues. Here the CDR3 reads CALDPGGADTQYF. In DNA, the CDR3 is TGTGCCCTGGACCCCGGAGGGGCAGATACGCAGTATTTT. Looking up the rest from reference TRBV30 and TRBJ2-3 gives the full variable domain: SQTIHQWPATLVQPVGSPLSLECTVEGTSNPNLYWYRQAAGRGLQLLFYSVGIGQISSEVPQNLSASRPQDRQFILSSKKLLLSDSGFYLCALDPGGADTQYFGPGTRLTVL.

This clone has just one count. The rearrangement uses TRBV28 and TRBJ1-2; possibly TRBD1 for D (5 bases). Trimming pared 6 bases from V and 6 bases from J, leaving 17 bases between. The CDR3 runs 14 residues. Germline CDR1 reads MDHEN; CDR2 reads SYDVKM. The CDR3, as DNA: TGTGCCAGCAGCCCCTTATTGGGGCGTGATGGCTACACCTTC. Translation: CASSPLLGRDGYTF.

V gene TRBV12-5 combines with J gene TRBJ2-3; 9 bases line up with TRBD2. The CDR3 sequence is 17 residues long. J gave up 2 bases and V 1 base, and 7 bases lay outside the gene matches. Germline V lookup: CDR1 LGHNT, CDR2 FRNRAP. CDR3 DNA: TGTGCTAGTGGTTTGGAAAAGACTAGCGGAAACACAGATACGCAGTATTTT. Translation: CASGLEKTSGNTDTQYF.

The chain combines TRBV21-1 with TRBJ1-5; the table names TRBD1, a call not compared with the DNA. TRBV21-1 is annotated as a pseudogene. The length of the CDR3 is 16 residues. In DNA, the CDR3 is TGTGCCAGCAGCAATATCTTCACAGGGGGCCATCAGCCCCAGCATTTT. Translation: CASSNIFTGGHQPQHF.

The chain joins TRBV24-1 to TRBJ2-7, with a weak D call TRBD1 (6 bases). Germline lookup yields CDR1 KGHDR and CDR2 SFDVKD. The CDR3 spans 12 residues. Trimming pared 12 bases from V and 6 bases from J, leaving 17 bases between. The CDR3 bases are TGTGCCCCCCGGAACAGGGATGGCGAGCAGTACTTC. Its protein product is CAPRNRDGEQYF.

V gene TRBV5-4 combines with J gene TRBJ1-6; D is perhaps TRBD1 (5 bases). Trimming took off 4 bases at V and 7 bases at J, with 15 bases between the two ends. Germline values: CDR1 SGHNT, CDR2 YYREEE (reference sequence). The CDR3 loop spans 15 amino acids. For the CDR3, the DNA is TGTGCCAGCAGCCGGGGGGATTGGGGGAATTCACCCCTCCACTTT. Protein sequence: CASSRGDWGNSPLHF.

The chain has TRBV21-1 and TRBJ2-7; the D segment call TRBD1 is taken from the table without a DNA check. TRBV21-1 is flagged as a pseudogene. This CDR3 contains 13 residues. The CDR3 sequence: CASTVTGTYEQYF. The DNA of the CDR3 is TGTGCCAGCACCGTCACAGGAACCTACGAGCAGTACTTC.

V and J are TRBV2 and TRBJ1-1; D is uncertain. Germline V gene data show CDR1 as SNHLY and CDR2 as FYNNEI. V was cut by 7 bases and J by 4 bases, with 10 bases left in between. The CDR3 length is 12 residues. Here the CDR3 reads CASMRRATEAFF. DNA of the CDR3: TGTGCCAGCATGAGGAGGGCCACTGAAGCTTTCTTT.

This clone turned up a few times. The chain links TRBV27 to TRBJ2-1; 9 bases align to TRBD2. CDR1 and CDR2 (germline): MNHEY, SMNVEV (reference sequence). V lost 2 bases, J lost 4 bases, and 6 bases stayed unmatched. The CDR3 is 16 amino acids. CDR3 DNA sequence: TGTGCCAGCAGTTTAGTGCTAGCGGGACGGTACAATGAGCAGTTCTTC. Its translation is CASSLVLAGRYNEQFF.

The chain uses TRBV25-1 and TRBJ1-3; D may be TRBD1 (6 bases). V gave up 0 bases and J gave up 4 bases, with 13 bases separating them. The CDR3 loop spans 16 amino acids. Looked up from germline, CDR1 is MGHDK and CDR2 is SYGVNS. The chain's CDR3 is CASSEYGQGSGNTIYF. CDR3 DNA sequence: TGTGCCAGCAGTGAATATGGGCAGGGGTCCGGAAACACCATATATTTT.

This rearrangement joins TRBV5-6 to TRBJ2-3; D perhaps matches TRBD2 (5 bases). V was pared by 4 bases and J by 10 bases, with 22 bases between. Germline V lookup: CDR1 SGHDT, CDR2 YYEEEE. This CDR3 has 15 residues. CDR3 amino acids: CASSPPADSNSPQYF. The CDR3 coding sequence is TGTGCCAGCAGCCCGCCAGCGGACTCCAACTCTCCGCAGTATTTT.

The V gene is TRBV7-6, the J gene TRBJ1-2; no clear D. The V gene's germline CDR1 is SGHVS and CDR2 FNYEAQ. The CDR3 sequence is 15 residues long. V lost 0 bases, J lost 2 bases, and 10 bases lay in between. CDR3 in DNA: TGTGCCAGCAGCTTAGCGCATGGAGGGAACTATGGCTACACCTTC. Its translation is CASSLAHGGNYGYTF.

The CDR3 region has the DNA TGTGCCACCACGTGGGGGGGCGAAAAACTGTTTTTT. Protein product: CATTWGGEKLFF. The chain uses TRBV28 and TRBJ1-4, with D possibly TRBD1 on 6 matching bases. The V end lost 10 bases, the J end lost 8 bases, and 14 bases lay between the germline ends. CDR1 MDHEN and CDR2 SYDVKM come from the germline V gene. This CDR3 contains 12 residues.

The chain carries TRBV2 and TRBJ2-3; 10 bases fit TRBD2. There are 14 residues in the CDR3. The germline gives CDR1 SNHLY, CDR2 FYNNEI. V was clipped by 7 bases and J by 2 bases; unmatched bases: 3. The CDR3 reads CASKLAGNTDTQYF. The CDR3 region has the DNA TGTGCCAGCAAACTAGCGGGGAACACAGATACGCAGTATTTT.

The CDR3 is CASSQGQQPGNTIYF. For the CDR3, the DNA is TGTGCCAGCAGCCAAGGACAGCAACCGGGAAACACCATATATTTT. V usage is TRBV9 and J usage is TRBJ1-3, with D maybe TRBD1 (6 bases). Germline assignment: CDR1 SGDLS and CDR2 YYNGEE. V dropped 4 bases and J dropped 4 bases, with 15 bases sitting between them. This CDR3 spans 15 amino acids. Using reference TRBV9 and TRBJ1-3 for the parts outside the CDR3, the full variable domain is DSGVTQTPKHLITATGQRVTLRCSPRSGDLSVYWYQQSLDQGLQFLIQYYNGEERAKGNILERFSAQQFPDLHSELNLSSLELGDSALYFCASSQGQQPGNTIYFGEGSWLTVV.

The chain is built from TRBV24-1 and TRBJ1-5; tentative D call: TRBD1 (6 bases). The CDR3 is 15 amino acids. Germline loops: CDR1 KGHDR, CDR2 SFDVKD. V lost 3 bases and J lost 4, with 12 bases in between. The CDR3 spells CATSDSRGSNQPQHF. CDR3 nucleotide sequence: TGTGCCACCAGTGATAGCAGGGGATCGAATCAGCCCCAGCATTTT.

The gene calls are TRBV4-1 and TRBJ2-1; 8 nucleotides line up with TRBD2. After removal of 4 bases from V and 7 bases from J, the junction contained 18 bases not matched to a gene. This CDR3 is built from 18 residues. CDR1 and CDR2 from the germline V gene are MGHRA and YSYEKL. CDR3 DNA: TGCGCCAGCAGCCCCCGGAGATCGTCGGGAGGGCCAGGAAATGAGCAGTTCTTC. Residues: CASSPRRSSGGPGNEQFF.

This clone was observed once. Here the CDR3 reads CASSRLSYNEQFF. DNA of the CDR3: TGTGCCAGCAGCCGGCTCTCCTACAATGAGCAGTTCTTC. The chain joins TRBV14 to TRBJ2-1; D is uncertain. Per the germline V gene, CDR1 is SGHDN and CDR2 is FVKESK. The CDR3 has 13 amino acids. V was shortened by 4 bases and J by 0 bases, with 4 bases between the two germline ends.

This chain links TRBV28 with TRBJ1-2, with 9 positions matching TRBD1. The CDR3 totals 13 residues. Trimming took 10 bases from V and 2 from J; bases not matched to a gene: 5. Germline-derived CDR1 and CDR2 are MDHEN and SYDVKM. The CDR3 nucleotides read TGTGCCACCGGTGGGACAGGGAACTATGGCTACACCTTC. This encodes CATGGTGNYGYTF.

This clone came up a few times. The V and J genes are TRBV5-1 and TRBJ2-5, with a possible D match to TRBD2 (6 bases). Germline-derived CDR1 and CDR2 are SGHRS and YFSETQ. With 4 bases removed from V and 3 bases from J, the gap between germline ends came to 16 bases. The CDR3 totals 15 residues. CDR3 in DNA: TGCGCCAGCAGCGGAACCTTACTAGCAGAAGAGACCCAGTACTTC. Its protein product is CASSGTLLAEETQYF.

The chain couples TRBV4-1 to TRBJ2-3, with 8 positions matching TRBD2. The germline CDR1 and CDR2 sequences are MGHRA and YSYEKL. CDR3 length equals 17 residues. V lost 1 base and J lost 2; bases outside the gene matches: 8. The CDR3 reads CASSQVGAGGFTDTQYF. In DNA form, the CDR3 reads TGCGCCAGCAGCCAAGTCGGGGCGGGAGGATTCACAGATACGCAGTATTTT.

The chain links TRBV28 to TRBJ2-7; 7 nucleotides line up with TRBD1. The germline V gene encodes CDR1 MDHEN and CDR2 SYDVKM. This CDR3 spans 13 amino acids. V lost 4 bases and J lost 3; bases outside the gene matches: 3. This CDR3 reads CASSSQGLYEQYF. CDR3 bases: TGTGCCAGCAGTTCACAGGGGCTCTACGAGCAGTACTTC.